A selection of T cell receptor beta chains follows, all from one sample in a study of shared T cell receptors in the human thymus. TCRdb's copy holds only in-frame clones and misses some; the assay was immunoSEQ multiplex PCR. The sample lists roughly 550,000 clones, roughly 74% occurring once. The same sample was also studied in work on human thymus T cells.

Input material: thymocytes. These receptors all come from a boy in the first two years of life with a congenital heart defect. Each CDR3 is given with its conserved first and last residue. D genes are given only for firm matches. Some rows mark clone size as missing; the rest say once, few, many or name a class of expanded clone.

D: -; size: -; V: TRBV9; J: TRBJ2-5; DNA: TGTGCCAGCAGCGTAGGACTAGTGGAAGAGACCCAGTACTTC; CDR3: CASSVGLVEETQYF
D: -; size: -; V: TRBV5-8; J: TRBJ1-1; DNA: TGTGCCAGCAGCCCACAGGGTGACACTGAAGCTTTCTTT; CDR3: CASSPQGDTEAFF
D: -; size: -; V: TRBV6-1; J: TRBJ1-3; DNA: TGTGCCACGCGGGGACGAATTGGAAACACCATATATTTT; CDR3: CATRGRIGNTIYF
D: TRBD2; size: -; V: TRBV18; J: TRBJ2-5; DNA: TGTGCCAGCTCACCGGGACTAGCGGTACAAGAGACCCAGTACTTC; CDR3: CASSPGLAVQETQYF
D: -; size: -; V: TRBV4-1; J: TRBJ2-7; DNA: TGCGCCAGCAGCCAAGCGGAGAGCCCCCGGGACTACGAGCAGTACTTC; CDR3: CASSQAESPRDYEQYF
D: -; size: -; V: TRBV6-5; J: TRBJ2-7; DNA: TGTGCCAGCAGTTACGAATGGCGGGACCTCCCCTACGAGCAGTACTTC; CDR3: CASSYEWRDLPYEQYF
D: TRBD2; size: -; V: TRBV29-1; J: TRBJ2-1; DNA: TGCAGCGTTGAAGAAGTAGGGCTAGCGGGAGGGCCGAACCACAATGAGCAGTTCTTC; CDR3: CSVEEVGLAGGPNHNEQFF
D: TRBD2; size: -; V: TRBV5-4; J: TRBJ2-1; DNA: TGTGCCAGCAGCTCCATAGCGGGAGGCCTTCTTCCGGCTAATGAGCAGTTCTTC; CDR3: CASSSIAGGLLPANEQFF
D: TRBD1; size: -; V: TRBV9; J: TRBJ2-1; DNA: TGTGCCAGCAGCGTAGCAGGGGGCAATGAGCAGTTCTTC; CDR3: CASSVAGGNEQFF
D: TRBD2; size: once; V: TRBV5-1; J: TRBJ2-3; DNA: TGCGCCAGCAGCCACGCGGGCGGGAGGCATAGCACAGATACGCAGTATTTT; CDR3: CASSHAGGRHSTDTQYF
D: -; size: -; V: TRBV21-1; J: TRBJ1-2; DNA: TGTGCCAGCAGCACGACAGGGTCCGGTGGCTACACCTTC; CDR3: CASSTTGSGGYTF
D: -; size: -; V: TRBV5-6; J: TRBJ2-1; DNA: TGTGCCAGCAGCTTGGGCGATGACAGCTACAATGAGCAGTTCTTC; CDR3: CASSLGDDSYNEQFF
D: -; size: once; V: TRBV27; J: TRBJ1-4; DNA: TGTGCCAGCAGTCAGGTTGCAACTAATGAAAAACTGTTTTTT; CDR3: CASSQVATNEKLFF
D: TRBD2; size: -; V: TRBV4-2; J: TRBJ2-7; DNA: TGTGCCAGCAGCCAAGGGGCACAAAGGACTAGCGGGACCTACGAGCAGTACTTC; CDR3: CASSQGAQRTSGTYEQYF
D: -; size: -; V: TRBV28; J: TRBJ1-1; DNA: TGTGCCAGCAGTTTATACGGGGAAGGCTCCGGGCGGGCTTTCTTT; CDR3: CASSLYGEGSGRAFF
D: TRBD2; size: -; V: TRBV7-2; J: TRBJ2-1; DNA: TGTGCCAGCAGCTTCCCTAACGGGAGGGAGGATGAGCAGTTCTTC; CDR3: CASSFPNGREDEQFF
D: TRBD1; size: -; V: TRBV19; J: TRBJ1-2; DNA: TGTGCCAGTAGTATCAGTGACAGGGGCAATGGCTACACCTTC; CDR3: CASSISDRGNGYTF
D: -; size: -; V: TRBV7-9; J: TRBJ2-7; DNA: TGTGCCAGCAGCTTAGTAGCGCCCCACGGGGAGCAGTACTTC; CDR3: CASSLVAPHGEQYF
D: TRBD2; size: -; V: TRBV7-2; J: TRBJ2-7; DNA: TGTGCCAGCAGCCCCCGACTAGCGGGAGCACAGCAGTACTTC; CDR3: CASSPRLAGAQQYF
D: -; size: -; V: TRBV5-6; J: TRBJ1-6; DNA: TGTGCCAGCAGCTCGAGGGCAGGGAGGGTGGCACCCCTCCACTTT; CDR3: CASSSRAGRVAPLHF
D: TRBD1; size: -; V: TRBV6-5; J: TRBJ2-5; DNA: TGTGCCAGCAGACGTGGGACAGGGGGAGAGACCCAGTACTTC; CDR3: CASRRGTGGETQYF
D: TRBD2; size: few; V: TRBV15; J: TRBJ2-5; DNA: TGTGCCACCAGCGGGGGGGGTAGCGGAGACCAAGAGACCCAGTACTTC; CDR3: CATSGGGSGDQETQYF
D: TRBD1; size: -; V: TRBV27; J: TRBJ2-7; DNA: TGTGCCAGCAGGACAGGGGACTCCTACGAGCAGTACTTC; CDR3: CASRTGDSYEQYF
D: TRBD1; size: -; V: TRBV30; J: TRBJ1-4; DNA: TGTGCCTGGAGTCCACCCGGGGACAGCGCTAATGAAAAACTGTTTTTT; CDR3: CAWSPPGDSANEKLFF
D: TRBD1; size: once; V: TRBV11-3; J: TRBJ1-2; DNA: TGTGCCAGCAGCTGGGACAGCCACCCAAGCTATGGCTACACCTTC; CDR3: CASSWDSHPSYGYTF
D: TRBD2; size: -; V: TRBV7-9; J: TRBJ2-7; DNA: TGTGCCAGCAGCTATCAAGCGGGACTAGGTAATTTCGGGCCCTACGAGCAGTACTTC; CDR3: CASSYQAGLGNFGPYEQYF
D: TRBD1; size: -; V: TRBV19; J: TRBJ1-3; DNA: TGTGCCAGTACCATTGGACAGGTACCTGGAAACACCATATATTTT; CDR3: CASTIGQVPGNTIYF
D: TRBD2; size: -; V: TRBV25-1; J: TRBJ2-5; DNA: TGTGCCAGCAGAAAAGAACTAGCGGGGACTCAAGAGACCCAGTACTTC; CDR3: CASRKELAGTQETQYF
D: -; size: -; V: TRBV27; J: TRBJ1-4; DNA: TGTGCCAGCAGCTCCTCAGGGGTTAATGAAAAACTGTTTTTT; CDR3: CASSSSGVNEKLFF
D: TRBD2; size: -; V: TRBV7-2; J: TRBJ2-7; DNA: TGTGCCAGCAGCGGAACCAGCGGGAGGGGTTCCGAGCAGTACTTC; CDR3: CASSGTSGRGSEQYF
D: TRBD2; size: -; V: TRBV4-3; J: TRBJ2-3; DNA: TGCGCCAGCAGTCCCCTAGCGGGAGGGGTAGATACGCAGTATTTT; CDR3: CASSPLAGGVDTQYF
D: TRBD2; size: -; V: TRBV28; J: TRBJ2-3; DNA: TGTGCCAGCAGTTTGGACGGACTAGCGGGGGGCACAGATACGCAGTATTTT; CDR3: CASSLDGLAGGTDTQYF
D: -; size: -; V: TRBV10-3; J: TRBJ2-6; DNA: TGTGCCATCCGGGAAATAGAGGTTTCTGGGGCCAACGTCCTGACTTTC; CDR3: CAIREIEVSGANVLTF
D: -; size: -; V: TRBV6-4; J: TRBJ2-3; DNA: TGTGCCAGCAGCCGAGAGGTGAGTACAGATACGCAGTATTTT; CDR3: CASSREVSTDTQYF
D: -; size: once; V: TRBV13; J: TRBJ2-7; DNA: TGTGCCAGCAGCGGAGGGGACTTCCGAAGATCCTACGAGCAGTACTTC; CDR3: CASSGGDFRRSYEQYF
D: -; size: -; V: TRBV28; J: TRBJ2-7; DNA: TGTGCCAGCAGTTTCCCCAGCTCCTACGAGCAGTACTTC; CDR3: CASSFPSSYEQYF
D: TRBD2; size: -; V: TRBV27; J: TRBJ2-7; DNA: TGTGCCAGCAGTTTAGAGTGCGGGAGCTCCTACGAGCAGTACTTC; CDR3: CASSLECGSSYEQYF
D: TRBD2; size: few; V: TRBV27; J: TRBJ2-5; DNA: TGTGCCAGCAGTTCGACTAGCGGCGCTGCCAAAGAGACCCAGTACTTC; CDR3: CASSSTSGAAKETQYF
D: -; size: few; V: TRBV5-4; J: TRBJ2-7; DNA: TGTGCCAGCAGCTTCGGACAGATTGGCGAGCAGTACTTC; CDR3: CASSFGQIGEQYF
D: -; size: few; V: TRBV5-4; J: TRBJ2-3; DNA: TGTGCCAGCAGCTCCCCCCCAAGCCCCCCCACAGATACGCAGTATTTT; CDR3: CASSSPPSPPTDTQYF
D: -; size: -; V: TRBV27; J: TRBJ2-3; DNA: TGTGCCAGCAGTGTCCCCGGAGATTCCGATACGCAGTATTTT; CDR3: CASSVPGDSDTQYF